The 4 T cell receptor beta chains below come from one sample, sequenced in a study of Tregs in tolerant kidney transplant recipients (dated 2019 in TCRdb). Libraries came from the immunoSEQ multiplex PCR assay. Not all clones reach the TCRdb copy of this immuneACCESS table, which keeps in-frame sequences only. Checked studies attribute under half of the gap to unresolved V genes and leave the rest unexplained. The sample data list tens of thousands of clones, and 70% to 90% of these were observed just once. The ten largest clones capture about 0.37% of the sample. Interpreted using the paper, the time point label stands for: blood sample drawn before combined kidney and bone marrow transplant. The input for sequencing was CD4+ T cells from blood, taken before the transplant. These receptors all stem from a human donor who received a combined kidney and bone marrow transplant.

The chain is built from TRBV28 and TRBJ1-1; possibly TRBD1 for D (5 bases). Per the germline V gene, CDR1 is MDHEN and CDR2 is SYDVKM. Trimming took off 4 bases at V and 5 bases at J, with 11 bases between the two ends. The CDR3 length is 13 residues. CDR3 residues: CASSYLAGTEAFF. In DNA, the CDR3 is TGTGCCAGCAGTTACCTGGCAGGGACTGAAGCTTTCTTT.

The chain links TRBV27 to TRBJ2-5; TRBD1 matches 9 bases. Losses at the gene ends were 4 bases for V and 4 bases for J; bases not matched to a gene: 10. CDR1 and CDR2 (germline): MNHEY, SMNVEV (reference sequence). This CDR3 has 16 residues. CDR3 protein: CASSSTSGTGLETQYF. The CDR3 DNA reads TGTGCCAGCAGTTCTACCTCCGGGACAGGGTTAGAGACCCAGTACTTC.

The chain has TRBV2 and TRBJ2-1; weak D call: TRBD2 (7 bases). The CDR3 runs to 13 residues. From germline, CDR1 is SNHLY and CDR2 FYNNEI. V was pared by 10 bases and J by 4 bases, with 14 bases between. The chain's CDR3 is CATSGRGYNEQFF. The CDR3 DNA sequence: TGTGCCACCTCGGGGAGGGGGTACAATGAGCAGTTCTTC.

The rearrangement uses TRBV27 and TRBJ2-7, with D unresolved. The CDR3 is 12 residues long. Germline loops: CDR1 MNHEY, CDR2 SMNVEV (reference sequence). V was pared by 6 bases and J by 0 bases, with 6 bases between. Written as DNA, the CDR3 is TGTGCCAGCAGGGGCAACTCCTACGAGCAGTACTTC. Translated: CASRGNSYEQYF.